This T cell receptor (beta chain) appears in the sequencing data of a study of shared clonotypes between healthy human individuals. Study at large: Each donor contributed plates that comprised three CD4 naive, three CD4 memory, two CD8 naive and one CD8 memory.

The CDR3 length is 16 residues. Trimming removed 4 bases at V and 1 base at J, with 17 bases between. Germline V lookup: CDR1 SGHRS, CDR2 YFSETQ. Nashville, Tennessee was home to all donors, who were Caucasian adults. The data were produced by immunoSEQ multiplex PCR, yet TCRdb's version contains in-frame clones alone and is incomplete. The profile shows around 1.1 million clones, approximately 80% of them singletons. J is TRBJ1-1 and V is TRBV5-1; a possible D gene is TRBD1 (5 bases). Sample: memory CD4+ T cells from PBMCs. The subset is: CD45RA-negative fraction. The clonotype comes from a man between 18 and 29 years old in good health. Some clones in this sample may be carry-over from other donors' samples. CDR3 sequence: CASSPYSGGRNTEAFF. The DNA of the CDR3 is TGCGCCAGCAGCCCGTACTCGGGGGGGAGGAACACTGAAGCTTTCTTT.